The 25 T cell receptor beta chains below were found in one sample sequenced in a study of tumor-infiltrating lymphocytes in localized non-small cell lung cancer. The data were produced by immunoSEQ multiplex PCR, yet TCRdb's version contains in-frame clones alone and is incomplete. The table shows 13,000 or so clones, with 79% occurring only once. Sequencing was performed on lung tumor tissue. The receptor source for this set is a human donor with non-small cell lung cancer.

J is TRBJ1-2 and V is TRBV7-2; maybe TRBD1 (5 bases). The CDR3 extends over 16 amino acids. Trimming took off 1 base at V and 2 bases at J, with 14 bases between the two ends. Germline lookup yields CDR1 SGHTA and CDR2 FQGNSA. CDR3 DNA: TGTGCCAGCAGCTTAGACTTCCCAGGGAGCAACTATGGCTACACCTTC. Translation gives CASSLDFPGSNYGYTF.

V and J are TRBV7-2 and TRBJ2-3; 7 bases match TRBD1. Per germline, CDR1 SGHTA and CDR2 FQGNSA. CDR3 length: 16 amino acids. The junction had 9 bases not matched to a gene; V was cut back by 5 bases and J by 1 base. DNA of the CDR3: TGTGCCAGCAGCCCGAGACAGGGAGTTGGCACAGATACGCAGTATTTT. Translated: CASSPRQGVGTDTQYF. The whole variable domain, remainder taken from reference TRBV7-2 and TRBJ2-3, is GAGVSQSPSNKVTEKGKDVELRCDPISGHTALYWYRQSLGQGLEFLIYFQGNSAPDKSGLPSDRFSAERTGGSVSTLTIQRTQQEDSAVYLCASSPRQGVGTDTQYFGPGTRLTVL.

V is TRBV5-1 and J is TRBJ2-7; tentatively, D is TRBD2 (6 bases). In germline, CDR1 is SGHRS, CDR2 YFSETQ. V lost 0 bases and J lost 4, with 14 bases in between. This CDR3 is 15 amino acids long. CDR3 region: CASSLDNGGVYEQYF. DNA of the CDR3: TGCGCCAGCAGCTTGGACAACGGGGGAGTGTACGAGCAGTACTTC.

The V call is TRBV4-2, the J call TRBJ2-6; 7 bases are shared with TRBD1. Germline values: CDR1 LGHNA, CDR2 YNFKEQ. The CDR3 runs to 16 residues. J gave up 4 bases and V 4 bases, and 7 bases lay outside the gene matches. The CDR3 DNA is TGTGCCAGCAGCCCCATAGGACAGGTCGGGGCCAACGTCCTGACTTTC. Amino acid sequence: CASSPIGQVGANVLTF.

The chain has TRBV19 and TRBJ1-4; D remains unclear. Germline V gene lookup returns CDR1 LNHDA and CDR2 SQIVND (reference sequence). V dropped 3 bases and J dropped 7 bases, with 9 bases sitting between them. The CDR3 is made up of 13 amino acids. The chain's CDR3 is CASSMLSGEKLFF. The CDR3 DNA follows: TGTGCCAGTAGTATGCTGTCGGGTGAAAAACTGTTTTTT. Drawing the rest from reference TRBV19 and TRBJ1-4, the complete variable domain is DGGITQSPKYLFRKEGQNVTLSCEQNLNHDAMYWYRQDPGQGLRLIYYSQIVNDFQKGDIAEGYSVSREKKESFPLTVTSAQKNPTAFYLCASSMLSGEKLFFGSGTQLSVL.

The V gene is TRBV18, the J gene TRBJ2-2, with TRBD2 identical over 8 bases. Germline V gene sequence: CDR1 KGHSH, CDR2 LQKENI. The V and J ends lost 3 bases and 6 bases, in that order; junction bases with no gene match: 6. This CDR3 has 15 residues. DNA of the CDR3: TGTGCCAGCTCACCGGGACTAGTGGGTGCCGGGGAGCTGTTTTTT. Translating it yields CASSPGLVGAGELFF.

The J gene is TRBJ2-7, the V gene TRBV7-9, with D possibly TRBD1 on 5 matching bases. There are 13 residues in the CDR3. Germline values: CDR1 SEHNR, CDR2 FQNEAQ (reference sequence). V lost 5 bases, J lost 1 base, and 9 bases lay in between. CDR3 in amino acids: CASSATVSYEQYF. Here the CDR3 DNA reads TGTGCCAGCAGCGCGACAGTTTCCTACGAGCAGTACTTC.

As to this clone: The junction departs from the called germline gene at one end, perhaps through a read error. V is TRBV5-4 and J is TRBJ1-2, with D maybe TRBD1 (5 bases). Per germline, CDR1 SGHNT and CDR2 YYREEE (reference sequence). There are 16 residues in the CDR3. The CDR3 reads CASSLEAQAYPYGCTF. CDR3 in DNA: TGTGCCAGCAGCTTGGAGGCACAGGCCTACCCCTATGGCTGCACCTTC.

The V and J genes are TRBV5-4 and TRBJ1-2; D may be TRBD1 (5 bases). This CDR3 spans 13 amino acids. V gave up 1 base and J gave up 3 bases, with 7 bases separating them. The germline V gene has CDR1 SGHNT and CDR2 YYREEE (reference sequence). The CDR3 loop reads CASSLRGYYGYTF. Written as DNA, the CDR3 is TGTGCCAGCAGCTTGAGGGGCTACTATGGCTACACCTTC.

The chain combines TRBV14 with TRBJ2-3; 11 positions agree with TRBD2. Trimming cost V 2 bases and J 2 bases; bases outside gene matches: 6. The CDR3 runs to 17 residues. Germline values: CDR1 SGHDN, CDR2 FVKESK. CDR3 bases: TGTGCCAGCAGCCAAATCGGGACTAGCGGATACACAGATACGCAGTATTTT. Amino acid sequence: CASSQIGTSGYTDTQYF.

The chain joins TRBV28 to TRBJ2-7, with TRBD2 identical over 15 bases. Germline trimming cut 8 bases from V and 0 bases from J; bases unmatched to any gene: 8. From germline, CDR1 is MDHEN and CDR2 SYDVKM. CDR3 size: 17 residues. CDR3 DNA sequence: TGTGCCAGCTTGCCGGGACTAGCGGGAGGTAGCTCCTACGAGCAGTACTTC. Translating gives CASLPGLAGGSSYEQYF.

The chain couples TRBV6-5 to TRBJ1-1; TRBD1 agrees at 8 bases. The junction had 8 bases not matched to a gene; V was cut back by 2 bases and J by 3 bases. The CDR3 is made up of 16 amino acids. CDR1 is MNHEY and CDR2 is SVGAGI in the germline V gene. CDR3 DNA: TGTGCCAGCAGTTACACCGGACAGGGCCGGGACACTGAAGCTTTCTTT. Residues: CASSYTGQGRDTEAFF.

This rearrangement joins TRBV6-5 to TRBJ1-6; D is possibly TRBD1 (5 bases). Between the trimmed V and J ends, which lost 5 bases and 7 bases, there was a span of 15 bases. The CDR3 runs 15 residues. Germline-derived CDR1 and CDR2 are MNHEY and SVGAGI. CDR3 sequence: CASSPGVNLNSPLHF. For the CDR3, the DNA is TGTGCCAGCAGTCCGGGGGTCAACCTGAATTCACCCCTCCACTTT.

This rearrangement joins TRBV6-5 to TRBJ2-5; weak D call: TRBD1 (6 bases). The DNA end lines up better with TRBJ2-7; the J call may be wrong. Germline CDR1 MNHEY, CDR2 SVGAGI. The CDR3 totals 15 residues. As DNA, the CDR3 is TGTGCCAGCAGTTACTCGGGACAACCATCCTACGAGCAGTACTTC. This gives the protein CASSYSGQPSYEQYF.

In this sample, this clone turned up a few times. The rearrangement links TRBV19 to TRBJ1-5; possible D gene TRBD1, 6 bases. The CDR3 has 13 amino acids. Trimming left V 9 bases short and J 3 bases short, with 12 bases between. Germline V gene sequence: CDR1 LNHDA, CDR2 SQIVND (reference sequence). CDR3 DNA sequence: TGTGCCAGCGCGGACAGACCCAATCAGCCCCAGCATTTT. Its translation is CASADRPNQPQHF.

This chain joins TRBV29-1 and TRBJ1-1; D not resolved. This CDR3 has 11 amino acids. In germline, CDR1 is SQVTM, CDR2 ANQGSEA. V lost 8 bases and J 4 bases, leaving 11 bases between the germline ends. CDR3 sequence: CSTLVGTEAFF. The CDR3 DNA reads TGCAGCACACTAGTGGGCACTGAAGCTTTCTTT. The full variable domain, its missing parts supplied by reference TRBV29-1 and TRBJ1-1, is SAVISQKPSRDICQRGTSLTIQCQVDSQVTMMFWYRQQPGQSLTLIATANQGSEATYESGFVIDKFPISRPNLTFSTLTVSNMSPEDSSIYLCSTLVGTEAFFGQGTRLTVV.

The rearrangement joins TRBV11-2 to TRBJ1-1, with D possibly matching TRBD1 (6 bases). This CDR3 is built from 16 residues. V was trimmed by 0 bases and J by 3 bases, leaving 14 bases between them. Germline V gene data show CDR1 as SGHAT and CDR2 as FQNNGV. This CDR3 is CASSLDLIGGHTEAFF. The CDR3 DNA reads as TGTGCCAGCAGCTTAGATCTGATAGGGGGGCACACTGAAGCTTTCTTT.

This clone occurred once. The gene calls are TRBV28 and TRBJ2-2; D is uncertain. The germline CDR1 and CDR2 sequences are MDHEN and SYDVKM. V lost 2 bases and J 4 bases, leaving 11 bases between the germline ends. This CDR3 has 15 residues. CDR3 coding DNA: TGTGCCAGCAGTTTAGGCAGTACTTTCACCGGGGAGCTGTTTTTT. It yields the protein CASSLGSTFTGELFF.

The rearrangement links TRBV6-5 to TRBJ1-5, with 7 bases lining up with TRBD1. Germline CDR1 MNHEY, CDR2 SVGAGI. V lost 5 bases, J lost 7 bases, and 11 bases stayed unmatched. The CDR3 length is 15 residues. The CDR3 nucleotides are TGTGCCAGCAGTCCCGGGGACAGTGCTGGACAGCCCCAGCATTTT. Translation: CASSPGDSAGQPQHF.

The chain has TRBV7-2 and TRBJ2-7, with TRBD2 matching 7 bases. This CDR3 comprises 12 residues. Trimming took 5 bases from V and 5 from J; bases not matched to a gene: 3. CDR1 and CDR2 from the germline V gene are SGHTA and FQGNSA. DNA of the CDR3: TGTGCCAGCAGCCTCGGGACTAACGAGCAGTACTTC. Translation gives CASSLGTNEQYF. Looking up the rest from reference TRBV7-2 and TRBJ2-7 gives the full variable domain: GAGVSQSPSNKVTEKGKDVELRCDPISGHTALYWYRQSLGQGLEFLIYFQGNSAPDKSGLPSDRFSAERTGGSVSTLTIQRTQQEDSAVYLCASSLGTNEQYFGPGTRLTVT.

A single count supports this clone. This chain links TRBV7-9 with TRBJ1-2; D possibly corresponds to TRBD1 (5 bases). Germline V lookup: CDR1 SEHNR, CDR2 FQNEAQ (reference sequence). Trimming shortened V by 2 bases and J by 1 base, and 5 bases separated the two germline ends. The CDR3 covers 13 residues. CDR3 loop: CASSLRGNYGYTF. CDR3 nucleotide sequence: TGTGCCAGCAGCTTAAGGGGTAACTATGGCTACACCTTC.

This chain connects TRBV6-1 to TRBJ1-5; TRBD1 might be the D (5 bases). The V end was cut by 7 bases, the J end by 4 bases, with 11 bases between. This CDR3 comprises 13 residues. Germline V gene sequence: CDR1 MNHNS, CDR2 SASEGT. CDR3 amino acids: CASTNRWNQPQHF. CDR3 coding DNA: TGTGCCAGCACTAACAGGTGGAATCAGCCCCAGCATTTT.

The chain joins TRBV28 to TRBJ1-2, with D maybe TRBD1 (5 bases). The CDR3 sequence is 13 residues long. Trimming shortened V by 8 bases and J by 3 bases, and 13 bases separated the two germline ends. Germline values: CDR1 MDHEN, CDR2 SYDVKM. This CDR3 reads CASRRGRDYGYTF. Written as DNA, the CDR3 is TGTGCCAGCCGGCGGGGCCGCGACTATGGCTACACCTTC.

This clone was observed a single time. V usage is TRBV7-3 and J usage is TRBJ2-5; 8 bases are a match to TRBD1. The CDR3 covers 15 residues. After removal of 2 bases from V and 5 bases from J, the junction contained 7 bases not matched to a gene. From germline, CDR1 is SGHTA and CDR2 FQGTGA. The CDR3 is CASSLQGAPRETQYF. The CDR3 DNA sequence: TGTGCCAGCAGCTTACAGGGGGCGCCTCGGGAGACCCAGTACTTC.

The chain joins TRBV6-5 to TRBJ2-5; 7 positions agree with TRBD1. CDR3 length equals 14 residues. Germline V gene data show CDR1 as MNHEY and CDR2 as SVGAGI. J gave up 4 bases and V 6 bases, and 8 bases lay outside the gene matches. CDR3 coding DNA: TGTGCCAGCAGCCTTACATCAGGGGGAGAGACCCAGTACTTC. Translated, it gives CASSLTSGGETQYF.